This T cell receptor beta chain was sequenced in a study of cytomegalovirus exposure and HLA in healthy donors (dated by TCRdb to about 2017). Concerning the study at large: An earlier analysis of some 550 of the donors reported about 250 Gb of sequence data and 117 million unique TCR beta sequences from 150 million to 200 million T cells. High-throughput TCR immunosequencing, statistical association of individual TCRs with disease status, and machine learning were combined to predict cytomegalovirus infection status. An earlier analysis of several hundred of the donors applied high-throughput TCR beta sequencing to assess whether each TCR beta V gene segment acted as functional or pseudogenic. An early release covering roughly 600 HLA-typed donors comprised about 300 gigabases of sequencing data and tens of millions of unique TCR sequences. Across roughly 420 genotyped donors of the cohort, an average of 235,054 unique TCR beta nucleotide sequences per donor were sequenced, and approximately 17% of those sequences were non-productive. Every discovery cohort repertoire had been produced on one sequencing platform. The study aimed to test whether cataloging public T cell receptors could reveal signatures of past pathogen exposure. Along with the 666-subject first cohort, a separate validation cohort of approximately 110 different subjects was used. Rather than using new phenotypic data, the later analysis identified candidate immune exposures from TCR beta sequences and from how often those sequences occurred across donors. Among the approximately 400 genotyped donors, more than 70% belonged to the genetic ancestry cluster associated with self-reported Caucasian donors. Alongside the repertoire data, information on donor age, sex, ethnicity and CMV serostatus was compiled. To study patterns of TCR occurrence, a later analysis re-analyzed previously published TCR beta repertoires from several hundred donors and added high-resolution HLA genotyping. HLA typing covered class I and class II loci at four-digit resolution. In a later genetic analysis, genome-wide SNP genotypes for about 65% of the 666 donors were used, and that subset was treated as a discovery cohort. Because of strong linkage in the cohort, four or five DR-DQ haplotypes were treated as single units for association and clustering. The number of donors typed differed by locus, with roughly 620-640 for A, B, C, DRB1 and DQB1, roughly 520 for DQA1, approximately 570 for DPA1, and under 490 for DPB1. Using immunosequencing, the study profiled T cell repertoires from fewer than 850 subjects and related those repertoires to cytomegalovirus serostatus.

This clone came up a few times. This receptor's antigen is unknown. Base-call qualities are not available, and no considerably larger clone is one nucleotide away. What the work shows at the level of the full study, not this receptor alone: In a later analysis, TCR association rates were found to vary across HLA loci, with the most associated TCRs seen for DRB1 alleles and the fewest for HLA-C alleles. A later analysis found that HLA-associated TCR beta chains were more clonally expanded and had lower generation probabilities than equally common non-associated chains. Strong co-occurrence of HLA alleles, especially DR and DQ, made assigning TCR associations to individual alleles difficult. A further reported finding was that TCR beta sequences accurately predicted the HLA-A and HLA-B alleles for most subjects in the first cohort. The authors suggested that the approach could potentially be generalized to other disease states and immunological phenotypes. The sequencing pipeline was judged likely to have produced a cluster of highly shared sequence variants as a technical artifact. Presence/absence analyses assumed roughly uniform sequencing depth across donors, an assumption that may not hold. Correlated functional status among segregating V segments might reflect linkage disequilibrium, but an unknown experimental factor could not be ruled out. In vitro tests confirmed that three of the cytomegalovirus-associated TCR beta chains recognize cytomegalovirus antigens. Most TCR sequences were observed very rarely across donors, whereas some public TCRs were present in many individuals. According to a later analysis, most CMV-associated TCR beta chains appeared to be HLA-restricted, and the HLA associations seemed to be driven largely by CMV exposure. An earlier analysis of some 560 of the donors showed that most TCR beta V segments appeared in productive rearrangements either about 90% or about 30% of the time, which broadly matched IMGT annotations. According to a later genetic analysis, donors in an Asian-associated ancestry cluster had fewer N-insertions in productive TCRs than the roughly 670-donor mean. For the cohort, immune exposure information was limited to CMV serostatus. In both the original and validation cohorts, the classifier was reported to diagnose cytomegalovirus status with high specificity and sensitivity. V-gene and J-gene trimming of TCR beta chains was associated with a missense DCLRE1C variant in a later genetic analysis, and the association was replicated in an independent cohort. A total of around 150 TCR beta chains were listed by the study as associated with cytomegalovirus. Some IMGT-functional V segments, including TRBV6-2 and TRBV6-3, could not be distinguished by the 87-base-pair reads and were therefore excluded. A later analysis associated 16,951 TCR beta sequences with specific HLA alleles at a false discovery rate of 0.05. In a later analysis, several top co-occurrence clusters were reported to appear linked to parvovirus B19, influenza, CMV and Epstein-Barr virus. Over 15 rarely observed V segments, including chromosome 9 orphons, were excluded from the earlier analysis of some 590 of the donors because counts were too low. In this cohort, only TCR beta chains were sequenced, and detectable features were limited by the absence of alpha or paired-chain data. Because some donors lacked HLA typing at each locus, the association tests relied only on the typed subset.

In total, over 600 healthy bone marrow donors made up the cohort. At the time of sampling, every cohort member was nominally healthy, though immune exposures that went unrecorded were likely present. The donor was CMV seronegative and belonged to the group of approximately 320 seronegative cohort members. Every donor gave a peripheral blood sample, and the peripheral blood mononuclear cells from that sample were used for TCR beta sequencing. Genomic DNA was extracted from the blood cell samples with the Qiagen DNeasy Blood Extraction Kit. Libraries were made using the immunoSEQ multiplex PCR assay. The multiplex PCR relied on a mix of 60 forward primers for TCR Vbeta segments and 13 reverse primers for TCR Jbeta segments. The CDR3 region of rearranged TCR beta genes was amplified from genomic DNA by a multiplex PCR assay. Amplified TCR beta libraries were sequenced as 87-base-pair reads on the Illumina HiSeq System. The paper's processing steps were these. A later analysis counted 65 million to 90 million unique TCR beta chains across the 550 to 750 repertoires, and around 12 million of these chains were shared by at least two donors. To remove PCR and sequencing errors, raw reads were error-corrected and collapsed into unique sequences using a nearest-neighbor algorithm that merged closely related sequences. Alignment of CDR3 sequences to IMGT reference sequences was used to assign V, D and J gene segments. For a sequence to be retained, a match of at least six nucleotides was required to both a V gene segment and a J gene segment. A rearrangement counted as productive if the CDR3 had no stop codons and remained in frame with V and J, and every other rearrangement counted as non-productive. Following IMGT convention, CDR3 was defined as the stretch from the second conserved V-encoded cysteine to the conserved J-encoded phenylalanine. In an earlier analysis of roughly 610 of the donors, sequences lacking an unambiguous match to a single V gene segment were excluded. In an earlier analysis of roughly 500 of the donors, V segments were called functional above 56.7% productive rearrangements and were called segregating when the between-donor standard deviation exceeded 5%. A statistical classification framework was built to diagnose cytomegalovirus status from the catalog of TCR beta chain sequences. In a later analysis, V and J genes were assigned by comparing TCR nucleotide sequences against IMGT/GENE-DB human TR gene sequences. In a later analysis, CDR3 sequences and most-parsimonious VDJ recombination scenarios were assigned using the TCRdist pipeline. In a later analysis, every TCR beta chain was defined by the combination of its CDR3 amino acid sequence and its V-gene family, and reads without a unique V-gene family were dropped. In a later analysis, 450 to 600 highly shared, low-generation-probability nucleotide sequences were removed to address suspected cross-contamination and a sequencing artifact. For each public chain, a later analysis derived a clonal expansion index from normalized ranks of inferred template counts within each repertoire. In a later analysis, generation probabilities were computed with a VDJ recombination model fitted to out-of-frame rearrangements, and the resulting probabilities were checked against IGoR. A later analysis scored TCR-TCR, TCR-HLA and TCR-CMV co-occurrence with hypergeometric tests, applying a repertoire-size bias correction to TCR pairs. In a later analysis, false discovery rates were estimated by permuting HLA or CMV assignments 20 times. In a later analysis, co-occurring TCRs were grouped with DBSCAN, and TCRdist sequence similarity was added when clustering was performed within HLA-allele-positive subsets. Repertoires with fewer than 30,000 or more than 120,000 public chains, plus five repertoires with anomalous nucleotide sharing, were excluded from co-occurrence clustering. In its TCRdb copy, this immuneACCESS table keeps in-frame sequences only and misses some clones. Where compared with another copy, unresolved V genes explain less than half of these, and the others have no known cause. V and J calls and clone size are given by that table; D and trimming were obtained from the DNA. Within this sample are 150,000 to 200,000 clones, with roughly 87% of them counted one time only. Approximately 0.23% of the sample is in the top ten clones.

V is cut by 1 base and J by 4 bases, and the space between the germline ends is 17 bases. Its CDR3 holds 16 amino acids, cysteine through phenylalanine. Only the CDR3 region is kept as DNA, spanning 48 bases read in frame from base 1. Taken from the germline V gene, the CDR1 and CDR2 loops are MNHNS and SASEGT. The source material was PBMCs. This sequence uses TRBV6-1 and TRBJ2-7; TRBD1 is perhaps the D gene, given 5 matching bases. The TCR was taken from a girl under two years old in good health and CMV-seronegative. The CDR3 amino acid sequence is: CASSEGLRTYGYEQYF. The nucleotides are TGTGCCAGCAGTGAAGGTTTGCGGACATACGGGTACGAGCAGTACTTC.